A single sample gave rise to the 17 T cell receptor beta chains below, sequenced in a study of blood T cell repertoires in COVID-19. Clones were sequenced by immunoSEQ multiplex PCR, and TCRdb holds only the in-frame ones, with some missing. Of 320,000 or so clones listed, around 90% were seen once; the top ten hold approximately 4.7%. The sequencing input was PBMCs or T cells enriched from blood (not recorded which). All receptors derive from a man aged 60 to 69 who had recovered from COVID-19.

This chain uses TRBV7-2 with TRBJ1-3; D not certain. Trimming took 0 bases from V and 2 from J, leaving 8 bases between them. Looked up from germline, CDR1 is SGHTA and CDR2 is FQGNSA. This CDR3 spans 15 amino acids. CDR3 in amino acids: CASSLAGLTGNTIYF. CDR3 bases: TGTGCCAGCAGCTTAGCGGGCCTTACTGGAAACACCATATATTTT.

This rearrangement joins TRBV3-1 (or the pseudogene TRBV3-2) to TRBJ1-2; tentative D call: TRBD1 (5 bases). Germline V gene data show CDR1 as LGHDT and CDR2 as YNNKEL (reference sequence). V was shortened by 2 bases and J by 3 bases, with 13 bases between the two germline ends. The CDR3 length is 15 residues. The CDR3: CASSQSPRGYYGYTF. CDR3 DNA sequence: TGTGCCAGCAGCCAAAGCCCCCGGGGGTACTATGGCTACACCTTC.

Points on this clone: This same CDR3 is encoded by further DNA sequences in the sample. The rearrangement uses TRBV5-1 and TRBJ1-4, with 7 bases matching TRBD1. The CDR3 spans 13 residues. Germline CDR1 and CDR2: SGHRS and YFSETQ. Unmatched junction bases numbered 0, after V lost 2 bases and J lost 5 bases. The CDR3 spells CASSLQGNEKLFF. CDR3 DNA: TGCGCCAGCAGCTTACAGGGGAATGAAAAACTGTTTTTT.

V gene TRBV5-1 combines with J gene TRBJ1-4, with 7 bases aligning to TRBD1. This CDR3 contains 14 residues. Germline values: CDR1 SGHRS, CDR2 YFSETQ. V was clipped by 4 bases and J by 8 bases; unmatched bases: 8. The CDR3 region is CASSQGVLGEKLFF. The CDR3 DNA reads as TGCGCCAGCAGCCAGGGGGTGTTAGGGGAAAAACTGTTTTTT. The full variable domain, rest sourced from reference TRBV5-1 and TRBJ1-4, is KAGVTQTPRYLIKTRGQQVTLSCSPISGHRSVSWYQQTPGQGLQFLFEYFSETQRNKGNFPGRFSGRQFSNSRSEMNVSTLELGDSALYLCASSQGVLGEKLFFGSGTQLSVL.

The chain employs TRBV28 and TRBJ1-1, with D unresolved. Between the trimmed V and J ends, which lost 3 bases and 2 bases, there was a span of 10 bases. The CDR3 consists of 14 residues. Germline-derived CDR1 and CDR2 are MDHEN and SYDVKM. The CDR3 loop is CASSLDGINTEAFF. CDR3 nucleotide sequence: TGTGCCAGCAGTTTGGACGGGATCAACACTGAAGCTTTCTTT.

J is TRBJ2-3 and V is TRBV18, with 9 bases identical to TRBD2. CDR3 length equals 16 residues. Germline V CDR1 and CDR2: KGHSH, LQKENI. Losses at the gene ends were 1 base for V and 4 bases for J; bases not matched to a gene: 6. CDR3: CASSPRGAGGSDTQYF. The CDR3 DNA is TGTGCCAGCTCACCACGCGGGGCGGGAGGGTCAGATACGCAGTATTTT.

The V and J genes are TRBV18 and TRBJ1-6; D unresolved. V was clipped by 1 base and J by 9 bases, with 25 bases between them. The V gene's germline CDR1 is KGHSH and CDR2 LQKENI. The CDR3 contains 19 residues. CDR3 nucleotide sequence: TGTGCCAGCTCACCACTCGGGAGTACCAAGGGCCAGAAGAGTTCACCCCTCCACTTT. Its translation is CASSPLGSTKGQKSSPLHF.

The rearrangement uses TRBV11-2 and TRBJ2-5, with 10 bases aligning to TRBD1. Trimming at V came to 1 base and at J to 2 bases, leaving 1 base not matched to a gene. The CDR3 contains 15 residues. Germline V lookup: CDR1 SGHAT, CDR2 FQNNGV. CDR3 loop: CASSLGTGGQETQYF. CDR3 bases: TGTGCCAGCAGCTTAGGGACAGGGGGACAAGAGACCCAGTACTTC.

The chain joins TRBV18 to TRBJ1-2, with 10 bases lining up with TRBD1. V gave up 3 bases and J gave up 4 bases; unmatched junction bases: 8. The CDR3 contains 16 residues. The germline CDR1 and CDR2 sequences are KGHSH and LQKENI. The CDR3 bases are TGTGCCAGCTCACCTGGGCGGGACAGGGGTTTCTATGGCTACACCTTC. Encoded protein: CASSPGRDRGFYGYTF.

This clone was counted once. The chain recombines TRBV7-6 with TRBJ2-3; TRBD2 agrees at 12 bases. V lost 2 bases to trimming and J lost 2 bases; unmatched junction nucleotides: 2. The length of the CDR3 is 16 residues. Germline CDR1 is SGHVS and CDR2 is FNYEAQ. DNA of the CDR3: TGTGCCAGCAGCTTACTAGCGGGAGGGCCCACAGATACGCAGTATTTT. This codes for CASSLLAGGPTDTQYF.

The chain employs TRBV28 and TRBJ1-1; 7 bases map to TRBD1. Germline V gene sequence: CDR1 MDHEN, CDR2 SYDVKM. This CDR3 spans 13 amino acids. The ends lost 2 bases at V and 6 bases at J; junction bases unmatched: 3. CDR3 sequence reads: CASSLGTVPEAFF. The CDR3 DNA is TGTGCCAGCAGTTTAGGGACAGTCCCTGAAGCTTTCTTT.

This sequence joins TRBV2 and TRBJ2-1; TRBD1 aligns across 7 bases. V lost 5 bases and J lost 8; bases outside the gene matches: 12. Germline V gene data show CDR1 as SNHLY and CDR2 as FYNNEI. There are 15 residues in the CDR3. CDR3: CASSYRDRLYDEQFF. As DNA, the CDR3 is TGTGCCAGCAGTTACCGGGACAGACTTTACGATGAGCAGTTCTTC.

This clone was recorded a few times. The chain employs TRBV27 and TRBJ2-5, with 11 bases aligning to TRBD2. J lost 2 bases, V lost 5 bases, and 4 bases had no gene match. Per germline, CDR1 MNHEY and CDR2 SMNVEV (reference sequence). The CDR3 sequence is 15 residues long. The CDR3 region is CASSTRLAGQETQYF. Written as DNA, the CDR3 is TGTGCCAGCAGTACCCGACTAGCGGGGCAAGAGACCCAGTACTTC.

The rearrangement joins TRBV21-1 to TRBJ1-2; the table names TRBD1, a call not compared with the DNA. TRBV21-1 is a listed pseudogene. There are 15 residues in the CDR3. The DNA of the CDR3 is TGTGCCAGCAGCCTTACCTCTACAGGGTGCGTAGGCTACACCTTC. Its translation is CASSLTSTGCVGYTF.

Here the CDR3 DNA reads TGTGCCAGCAGCCGTACTCAAAGCTCCTACAATGAGCAGTTCTTC. This encodes CASSRTQSSYNEQFF. The chain couples TRBV6-5 to TRBJ2-1; D not resolved. V lost 6 bases to trimming and J lost 0 bases, with 12 bases between them. Per the germline V gene, CDR1 is MNHEY and CDR2 is SVGAGI. CDR3 length equals 15 residues.

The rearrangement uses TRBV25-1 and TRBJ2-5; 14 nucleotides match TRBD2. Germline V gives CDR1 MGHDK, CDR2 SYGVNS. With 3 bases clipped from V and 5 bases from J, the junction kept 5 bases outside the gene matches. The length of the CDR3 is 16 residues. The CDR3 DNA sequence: TGTGCCAGCAGTGACCCCAGACTAGCGGGAGGGGAGACCCAGTACTTC. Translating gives CASSDPRLAGGETQYF.

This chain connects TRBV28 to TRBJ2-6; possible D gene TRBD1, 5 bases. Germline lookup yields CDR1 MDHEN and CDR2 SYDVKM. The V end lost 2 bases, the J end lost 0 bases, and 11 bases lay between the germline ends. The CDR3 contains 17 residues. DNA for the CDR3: TGTGCCAGCAGTTTAACAGGCCCGTTCTCTGGGGCCAACGTCCTGACTTTC. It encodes CASSLTGPFSGANVLTF.